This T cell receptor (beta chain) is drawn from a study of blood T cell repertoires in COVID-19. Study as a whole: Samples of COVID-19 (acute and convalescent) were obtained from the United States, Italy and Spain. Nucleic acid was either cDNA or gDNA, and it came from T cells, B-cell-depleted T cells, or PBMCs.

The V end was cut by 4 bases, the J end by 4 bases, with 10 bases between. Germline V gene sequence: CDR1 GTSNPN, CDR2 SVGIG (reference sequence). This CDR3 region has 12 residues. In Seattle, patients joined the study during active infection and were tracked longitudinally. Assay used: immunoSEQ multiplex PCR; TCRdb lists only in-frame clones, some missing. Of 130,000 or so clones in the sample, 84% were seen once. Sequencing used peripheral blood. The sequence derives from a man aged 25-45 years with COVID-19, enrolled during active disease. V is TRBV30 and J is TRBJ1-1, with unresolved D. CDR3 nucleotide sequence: TGTGCCTGGAACCGGGGTCGCACTGAAGCTTTCTTT. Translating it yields CAWNRGRTEAFF.